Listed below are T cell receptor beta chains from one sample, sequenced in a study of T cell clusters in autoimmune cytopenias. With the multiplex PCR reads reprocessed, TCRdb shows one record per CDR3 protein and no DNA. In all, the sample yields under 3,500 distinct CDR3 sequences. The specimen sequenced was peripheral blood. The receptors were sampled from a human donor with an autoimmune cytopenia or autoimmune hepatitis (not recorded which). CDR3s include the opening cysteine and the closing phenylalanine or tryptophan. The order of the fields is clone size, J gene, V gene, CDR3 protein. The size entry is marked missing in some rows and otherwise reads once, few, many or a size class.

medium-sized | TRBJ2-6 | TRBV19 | CASGTGLTGANVLTF
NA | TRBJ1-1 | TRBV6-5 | CASSSEEEYTEAFF
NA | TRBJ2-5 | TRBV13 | CASSPGTSGETQYF
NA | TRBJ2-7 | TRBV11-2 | CASSLVGTGIEQYF
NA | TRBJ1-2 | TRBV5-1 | CASSFQGYGYTF
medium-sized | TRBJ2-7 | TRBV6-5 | CASSYSSGSHYEQYF
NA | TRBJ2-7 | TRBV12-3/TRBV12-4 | CASSTNYYEQYF
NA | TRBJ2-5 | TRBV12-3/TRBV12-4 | CASSGAGGPSSETQYF
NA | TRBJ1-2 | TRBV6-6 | CASRHGTGENYGYTF
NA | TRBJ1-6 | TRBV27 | CASSWGTYNSPLHF
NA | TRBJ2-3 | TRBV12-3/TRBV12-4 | CASRLTGARSTDTQYF
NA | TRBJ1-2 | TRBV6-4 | CAPPRRGEDGYTF
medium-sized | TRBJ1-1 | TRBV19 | CASSIYTEAFF
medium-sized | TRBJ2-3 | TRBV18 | CASPRPTDTQYF
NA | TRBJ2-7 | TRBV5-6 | CASSLVATTYEQYF
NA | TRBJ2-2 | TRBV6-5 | CASSKTSGRVNTGELFF
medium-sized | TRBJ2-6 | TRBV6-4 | CASSERASGANVLTF
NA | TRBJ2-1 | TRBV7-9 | CASSPGTGLYNEQFF
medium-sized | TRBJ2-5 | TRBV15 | CATSSTGRETQYF
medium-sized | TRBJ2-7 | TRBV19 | CASSTLAGVAYEQYF
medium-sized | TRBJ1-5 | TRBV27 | CASSPGVSKDNQPQHF
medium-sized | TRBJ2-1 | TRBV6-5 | CASSSSSLDEQFF
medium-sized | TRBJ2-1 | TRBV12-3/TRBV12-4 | CASTLLAGGLGEQFF
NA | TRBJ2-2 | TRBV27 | CASLPWGPNTGELFF